This record covers a single T cell receptor beta chain. The CDR3 runs 15 residues. The J segment lost 6 bases and the V segment lost 5 bases, leaving 9 bases of the junction unmatched. Germline-derived CDR1 and CDR2 are SGHAT and FQNNGV. The data were taken from a study of blood T cell repertoires in COVID-19. The wider study: COVID-19 samples, acute and convalescent, were from the United States, Italy and Spain. Sample material is recorded as cDNA or gDNA derived from T cells, B-cell-depleted T cells, or PBMCs.

In the original processing: How many nucleated cells were present was estimated from reference gene primer amplification. The protocol was immunoSEQ multiplex PCR, while the TCRdb copy is restricted to in-frame clones and leaves out a portion. The V and J calls and clone size come from that table; D and trimming were worked out from the DNA. The table lists about 380,000 clones, more than 75% of them singletons. This TCR was recovered from a human donor with acute or convalescent COVID-19. The donor label of this sample is uncertain. The gene calls are TRBV11-2 and TRBJ2-1, with 8 nucleotides matching TRBD2. Source material: peripheral blood. The CDR3 reads CASSPAGEGFNEQFF. CDR3 sequence (DNA): TGTGCCAGCAGCCCAGCGGGAGAGGGGTTCAATGAGCAGTTCTTC. Together with reference TRBV11-2 and TRBJ2-1, the CDR3 gives the full variable domain: EAGVAQSPRYKIIEKRQSVAFWCNPISGHATLYWYQQILGQGPKLLIQFQNNGVVDDSQLPKDRFSAERLKGVDSTLKIQPAKLEDSAVYLCASSPAGEGFNEQFFGPGTRLTVL.